What follows is one T cell receptor (beta chain) and its context. Which antigen it targets is not known. A junction boundary mismatches the germline segment, possibly from a read error. The source of the sample is a study of tumor-infiltrating lymphocytes in primary liver carcinoma (dated by TCRdb to the late 2010s). Regarding the complete study: Of the five patients, three men and two women aged 30 to 69 years, four had hepatocellular carcinoma and one had combined HCC and intrahepatic cholangiocarcinoma. The five patients had tumors staged T1-T3 N0M0, with maximum diameters ranging from about 4.2 to 10 cm. Each sample produced about 3.5 to 7.13 million productive TCRbeta reads, and read depth showed no significant difference between tissue types. The study combined TCRbeta repertoire sequencing, expression microarrays and whole-exome sequencing across five regions of each liver tumor, with adjacent normal tissue and blood. The approximately 25 tumor region samples were profiled with Agilent mRNA microarrays so that TCRbeta repertoire diversity could be related to the local molecular phenotype. A total of 35 or so specimens from 5 patients, comprising 25 or so tumor regions, 5 adjacent noncancerous liver tissues and 5 peripheral blood samples, were covered by TCRbeta repertoire sequencing. Repertoires from technical replicates were highly reproducible, with mean shared-clone rates about 0.91 and correlation coefficients above 0.95. What the authors observed across the whole study: Only 4 or 5 patients were included in the study, and the authors note that the findings should be validated in a larger study. Because the samples were bulk and unsorted, CD4+ and CD8+ T cell repertoires could not be compared. Pairs of tumor regions showed greater repertoire overlap (mean around 36%) than tumor-adjacent pairs (around 17%) or tumor-blood pairs (roughly 15%), which is consistent with antigen-driven expansion. Just about 7.5-25% of top clones turned up in all five regions of a tumor, which suggests spatial heterogeneity among tumor-infiltrating T cells. Compared with blood, tumors had a significantly larger share of the repertoire taken up by the top 250 clones (p = 0.039). Only the TCR beta chain was sequenced, which likely underestimates true repertoire diversity because unpaired alpha chains were not captured.

There are 12 amino acids in the CDR3, from cysteine to phenylalanine inclusive. Of the read, only the CDR3 DNA is kept; its 36 bases are in frame from base 1. The germline V gene yields MDHEN for CDR1 and SYDVKM for CDR2. Without any cell sorting, total RNA and DNA were extracted together from about 20-30 mg of bulk tissue using the AllPrep DNA/RNA mini kit. Between late 2015 and early 2016, roughly 5 patients in China with histopathologically diagnosed primary liver carcinoma had their tumors surgically resected. Chronic HBV infection was present in the patients, and the patients were treatment-naive at sampling. Five spatially separated regions were sampled from each tumor: the superior, inferior, left-lateral and right-lateral poles, plus the tumor centre. Histological examination found more than 80% viable tumor cells in every tumor sample. Each fresh piece of tumor and adjacent tissue was cut in two, with one half stored in RNAlater at -80 degrees C and the other half sent for histology.

TCRbeta-specific cDNA was reverse-transcribed from around 500 ng total RNA using a constant-region primer and ProtoScript II reverse transcriptase. Three nested multiplex PCR rounds, following a slightly modified ARM-PCR procedure, were used to build the TCRbeta libraries. Each of the first two PCR rounds ran for about 10 cycles and used multiplex TRBV1-TRBV30 forward primers together with a Cbeta reverse primer. Sample barcodes and Illumina adapters were attached in a final 25-cycle PCR using Deep VentR polymerase. Before sequencing, amplicons between 200 and 500 bp were purified from gel using a QIAquick gel extraction kit. The TCRbeta amplicons were sequenced with 250-bp paired-end reads on an Illumina HiSeq 2500. Per the authors' processing: To recover full CDR3 sequences, reads were quality-trimmed using Trimmomatic v0.33 and paired reads were then merged using FLASH v1.2.11. MiGEC v1.2.1b assigned V, D and J germline segments to the rearranged TCRbeta sequences. Clonotype statistics, along with Shannon-Wiener diversity indices, were calculated using VDJtools v1.0.0. Except for diversity analysis, only the 250 most abundant clonotypes of each sample were used in subsequent analyses to reduce sampling bias. The public sequencing data were trimmed at Q25 with fastp and processed into clonotypes with MiXCR by TCRdb, which kept only in-frame beta chains. Identical CDR3 proteins give one entry, which carries the most common genes and DNA. The V and J calls reflect TCRdb's pipeline rather than the authors' work. For this sample there are around 40,000 distinct CDR3 sequences; about 73% appear just once. The top ten constitute approximately 19% of the sample.

The sequencing sample was made of liver tumor tissue from sampling region 2. This specimen's cell subset or site label, per the study, means: tumor region T2, inferior pole. The sequence was obtained from a middle-aged man with primary liver carcinoma and hepatitis B virus infection. The chain was built from TRBV28 and TRBJ2-7; TRBD1 is a possible D gene, resting on 5 matching bases. CDR3 sequence: CACRQLQAEEYF. The DNA sequence is given as TGTGCCTGCAGGCAACTACAGGCCGAGGAGTACTTC.